This is a list of T cell receptor beta chains from one sample in a study of graft-versus-host responses after intestinal transplantation. The assay was immunoSEQ multiplex PCR, and TCRdb's table has in-frame clones only and misses some. Here the sample spans some 15,000 clones, more than 90% being singletons. The sample in question was PBMCs, obtained 9 days after transplant. These receptors all stem from a human patient who received an intestinal transplant, so some T cells may come from the graft donor. The CDR3 runs from the conserved cysteine through the conserved F or W. Size tells how often a clone was seen (once, few, many) or the class of an expanded clone, and some rows leave it out.

>-|TRBV7-3
CASSLYLAGGPWGEAKNIQYF
>few|TRBV13
CASSPRTHEQYF
>-|TRBV30
CAWSVAVGYTF
>-|TRBV7-3
CASSLLENTEAFF
>-|TRBV15
CATSRGQTLYEQYF
>-|TRBV28
CASSPWLLLLKYEQYF
>-|TRBV5-1
CASSRDGPSGRRSFPGYTF
>-|TRBV12-5
CASGLFLALNTGELFF
>-|TRBV4-1
CASSQDIAGGLYEQYF
>-|TRBV28
CASSSSGQADEQYF
>-|TRBV5-1
CASRTDMGTDTQYF
>-|TRBV13
CASSLGLGTGAYNEQFF
>-|TRBV19
CASSMWTGWDEQFF
>-|TRBV19
CASSIGTGGPYEQYF
>-|TRBV7-9
CASSLGPRNRETQYF
>-|TRBV14
CASSQELKDGAYEQYF
>-|TRBV6-7
CASSYSGTSGRRPQYRAYNEQFF
>-|TRBV5-3
CACLRVLEHNEQFF
>-|TRBV30
CAWNAQGGLSYEQYF
>-|TRBV30
CAWTPGSISTDTQYF
>-|TRBV7-9
CASSLGGSEQFF
>-|TRBV19
CASSTLAGPTYNEQFF
>few|TRBV7-9
CASSSSGGGREQYF
>-|TRBV14
CASSPFARGNGVRTEAFF